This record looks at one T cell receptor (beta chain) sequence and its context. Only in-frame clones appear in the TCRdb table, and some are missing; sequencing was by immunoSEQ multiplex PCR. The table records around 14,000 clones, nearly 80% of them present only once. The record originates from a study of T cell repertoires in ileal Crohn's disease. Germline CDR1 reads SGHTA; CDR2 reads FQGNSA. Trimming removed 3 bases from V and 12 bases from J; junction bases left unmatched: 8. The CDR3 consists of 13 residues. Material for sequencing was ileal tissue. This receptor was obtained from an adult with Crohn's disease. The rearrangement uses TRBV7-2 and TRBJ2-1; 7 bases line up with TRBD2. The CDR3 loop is CASSFRTSVVQFF. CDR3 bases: TGTGCCAGCAGCTTTAGGACTAGTGTAGTGCAGTTCTTC.